These T cell receptor beta chains were read from a single sample in a study of cytotoxic CD8 clonotypes in ibrutinib-treated CLL. Sequencing was performed with immunoSEQ multiplex PCR; in TCRdb, only in-frame clones are kept and a portion is missing. The sample consists of approximately 100,000 clones, 58% of them appearing once. This sample comprised PBMCs, obtained after 24 months of ibrutinib treatment. These receptors all stem from a human donor with chronic lymphocytic leukemia. The CDR3 runs from the conserved cysteine through the conserved F or W. The order of the fields is clone size, V gene, D gene, J gene, CDR3 protein, CDR3 DNA. A D gene is named only where the DNA matches it firmly. Clone size, where shown, is once, few, many, or a class for clones that have expanded.

size: .; V: TRBV5-4; D: .; J: TRBJ2-7; CDR3: CASSWADRSYEQYF; DNA: TGTGCCAGCAGCTGGGCGGACCGCTCCTACGAGCAGTACTTC
size: .; V: TRBV19; D: .; J: TRBJ2-3; CDR3: CASSGRVQDTQYF; DNA: TGTGCCAGTAGTGGGCGGGTCCAGGATACGCAGTATTTT
size: once; V: TRBV29-1; D: .; J: TRBJ2-7; CDR3: CSARPTGYAYEQYF; DNA: TGCAGCGCCAGACCCACAGGGTATGCCTACGAGCAGTACTTC
size: few; V: TRBV9; D: .; J: TRBJ2-3; CDR3: CASSSSSGRRDTQYF; DNA: TGTGCCAGCAGCTCTAGTTCGGGCCGGAGAGATACGCAGTATTTT
size: .; V: TRBV5-1; D: .; J: TRBJ2-2; CDR3: CASSGSSGHAGELFF; DNA: TGCGCCAGCAGCGGGTCTTCAGGGCACGCCGGGGAGCTGTTTTTT
size: .; V: TRBV4-1; D: .; J: TRBJ2-7; CDR3: CASSQRLGIEQYF; DNA: TGCGCCAGCAGCCAAAGACTTGGGATCGAGCAGTACTTC
size: .; V: TRBV7-8; D: TRBD1; J: TRBJ1-6; CDR3: CASTRTGANSPLHF; DNA: TGTGCCAGCACCAGGACAGGGGCCAATTCACCCCTCCACTTT
size: few; V: TRBV18; D: TRBD2; J: TRBJ2-5; CDR3: CASSLQLTSGGQQETQYF; DNA: TGTGCCAGCTCCCTCCAACTCACTAGCGGGGGTCAACAAGAGACCCAGTACTTC
size: .; V: TRBV5-1; D: TRBD2; J: TRBJ2-5; CDR3: CASSFSGGAQETQYF; DNA: TGCGCCAGCAGCTTCAGCGGGGGGGCGCAAGAGACCCAGTACTTC
size: few; V: TRBV6-5; D: TRBD1; J: TRBJ1-1; CDR3: CVGDRGDTEAFF; DNA: TGTGTGGGGGACAGGGGGGACACTGAAGCTTTCTTT
size: few; V: TRBV7-2; D: .; J: TRBJ1-2; CDR3: CASSLDGQNYGYTF; DNA: TGTGCCAGCAGCTTAGACGGACAGAACTATGGCTACACCTTC
size: few; V: TRBV6-6; D: .; J: TRBJ2-7; CDR3: CASAGPYEQYF; DNA: TGTGCCAGCGCCGGCCCCTACGAGCAGTACTTC
size: .; V: TRBV11-3; D: .; J: TRBJ1-3; CDR3: CASSLVAGAGNTIYF; DNA: TGTGCCAGCAGCTTAGTGGCAGGGGCTGGAAACACCATATATTTT
size: few; V: TRBV6-4; D: .; J: TRBJ2-3; CDR3: CASSERYTADTQYF; DNA: TGTGCCAGCAGTGAGAGATATACCGCAGATACGCAGTATTTT
size: .; V: TRBV5-1; D: .; J: TRBJ2-3; CDR3: CASGPGSTDTQYF; DNA: TGCGCCAGCGGCCCGGGGAGCACAGATACGCAGTATTTT
size: few; V: TRBV4-3; D: TRBD2; J: TRBJ2-5; CDR3: CASSQHGGAGETQYF; DNA: TGCGCCAGCAGCCAGCACGGGGGGGCCGGAGAGACCCAGTACTTC
size: few; V: TRBV7-8; D: .; J: TRBJ2-7; CDR3: CASSRSPYEQYF; DNA: TGTGCCAGCAGCCGATCCCCATACGAGCAGTACTTC
size: .; V: TRBV6-5; D: .; J: TRBJ2-2; CDR3: CASSYLNTGELFF; DNA: TGTGCCAGCAGTTACCTCAACACCGGGGAGCTGTTTTTT
size: few; V: TRBV4-2; D: .; J: TRBJ1-6; CDR3: CASREGDSPLHF; DNA: TGTGCCAGCAGGGAAGGGGATTCACCCCTCCACTTT
size: .; V: TRBV5-4; D: TRBD2; J: TRBJ2-1; CDR3: CASSASGSYNEQFF; DNA: TGTGCCAGCAGCGCGAGCGGGAGCTACAATGAGCAGTTCTTC
size: few; V: TRBV29-1; D: .; J: TRBJ1-3; CDR3: CSVEDVAKGGGTSPGNTIYF; DNA: TGCAGCGTTGAAGATGTGGCTAAGGGCGGAGGGACTTCCCCTGGAAACACCATATATTTT
size: .; V: TRBV5-6; D: .; J: TRBJ1-6; CDR3: CASSLGGFAYNSPLHF; DNA: TGTGCCAGCAGCTTAGGGGGATTCGCCTATAATTCACCCCTCCACTTT
size: .; V: TRBV6-1; D: .; J: TRBJ2-1; CDR3: CASSEEGIVRKPLNEQFF; DNA: TGTGCCAGCAGTGAAGAAGGAATAGTCCGGAAGCCTCTGAATGAGCAGTTCTTC
size: .; V: TRBV4-2; D: TRBD1; J: TRBJ1-5; CDR3: CASSLDWDRVDQPQHF; DNA: TGTGCCAGCAGCTTGGACTGGGACAGGGTCGACCAGCCCCAGCATTTT
size: .; V: TRBV2; D: TRBD1; J: TRBJ2-7; CDR3: CASRLDRDRVYEQYF; DNA: TGTGCCAGCAGGTTGGACCGGGACAGGGTCTACGAGCAGTACTTC